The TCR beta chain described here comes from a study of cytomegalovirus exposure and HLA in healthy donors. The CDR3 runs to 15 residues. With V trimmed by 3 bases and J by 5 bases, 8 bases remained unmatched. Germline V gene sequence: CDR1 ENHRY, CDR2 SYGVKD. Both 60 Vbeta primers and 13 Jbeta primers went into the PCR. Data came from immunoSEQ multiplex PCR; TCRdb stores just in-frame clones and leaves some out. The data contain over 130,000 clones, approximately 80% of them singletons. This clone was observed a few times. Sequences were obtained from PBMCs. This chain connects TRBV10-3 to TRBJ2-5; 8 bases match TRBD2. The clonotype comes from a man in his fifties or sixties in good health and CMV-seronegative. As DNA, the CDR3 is TGTGCCATCAGTGATAGGCGGGAGGAATTGGAGACCCAGTACTTC. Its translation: CAISDRREELETQYF.